These 26 T cell receptor beta chains originate from one sample sequenced in a study of cytomegalovirus exposure and HLA in healthy donors. Amplification used 60 Vbeta primers and 13 Jbeta primers. Profiling relied on immunoSEQ multiplex PCR, and the TCRdb table lists in-frame clones only, not all of them. The sample includes 75,000 to 80,000 clones, roughly two thirds seen only once; the top ten take 4.9%. Input material: PBMCs. The receptors here all came from a man aged 55-75 years in good health and CMV-seropositive.

In DNA form, the CDR3 reads TGCGCCAGCAGCTCTCTCCGACAGGGCCGGAACGAGCAGTACTTC. Protein: CASSSLRQGRNEQYF. V gene TRBV5-1 combines with J gene TRBJ2-7; TRBD1 matches 7 bases. J lost 5 bases, V lost 3 bases, and 11 bases had no gene match. The CDR3 sequence is 15 residues long. Germline V CDR1 and CDR2: SGHRS, YFSETQ.

This rearrangement joins TRBV5-1 to TRBJ2-5, with TRBD2 matching 10 bases. The CDR3 sequence is 17 residues long. Germline lookup yields CDR1 SGHRS and CDR2 YFSETQ. Losses at the gene ends were 2 bases for V and 4 bases for J; bases not matched to a gene: 11. The CDR3 loop is CASSFWPSGRASETQYF. The DNA for the CDR3 is TGCGCCAGCAGCTTTTGGCCGAGCGGGAGGGCCTCAGAGACCCAGTACTTC. The variable domain in full, completed from reference TRBV5-1 and TRBJ2-5, reads KAGVTQTPRYLIKTRGQQVTLSCSPISGHRSVSWYQQTPGQGLQFLFEYFSETQRNKGNFPGRFSGRQFSNSRSEMNVSTLELGDSALYLCASSFWPSGRASETQYFGPGTRLLVL.

The chain combines TRBV25-1 with TRBJ1-6, with TRBD1 identical over 11 bases. In germline, CDR1 is MGHDK, CDR2 SYGVNS. CDR3 length equals 15 residues. The ends lost 5 bases at V and 10 bases at J; junction bases unmatched: 7. The CDR3: CASSPDRGLGSPLHF. CDR3 nucleotide sequence: TGTGCCAGCAGTCCGGACAGGGGGCTAGGATCACCCCTCCACTTT.

The chain is built from TRBV6-5 and TRBJ2-5; D unclear. CDR1 and CDR2 (germline): MNHEY, SVGAGI. This CDR3 has 12 amino acids. V gave up 10 bases and J gave up 2 bases, with 11 bases separating them. This chain's CDR3 is CATKPRQETQYF. The DNA of the CDR3 is TGTGCCACTAAGCCACGGCAAGAGACCCAGTACTTC.

The chain uses TRBV18 and TRBJ1-3, with TRBD1 as a possible D gene (6 bases). V lost 6 bases and J lost 4, with 10 bases in between. The germline gives CDR1 KGHSH, CDR2 LQKENI. The CDR3 consists of 13 residues. This chain's CDR3 is CASSPGTGNTIYF. The CDR3 nucleotides are TGTGCCAGCTCCCCCGGGACAGGAAACACCATATATTTT.

This clone was picked up one time. The chain carries TRBV2 and TRBJ2-7, with a possible D match to TRBD2 (6 bases). The CDR3 runs 13 residues. Per germline, CDR1 SNHLY and CDR2 FYNNEI. Trimming took 10 bases from V and 3 from J, leaving 16 bases between them. The DNA of the CDR3 is TGTGCCACTGTCGGAGGGAATAACTACGAGCAGTACTTC. It encodes CATVGGNNYEQYF. Variable domain in full (rest from reference TRBV2 and TRBJ2-7): EPEVTQTPSHQVTQMGQEVILRCVPISNHLYFYWYRQILGQKVEFLVSFYNNEISEKSEIFDDQFSVERPDGSNFTLKIRSTKLEDSAMYFCATVGGNNYEQYFGPGTRLTVT.

Only one count was recorded for this clone. The chain combines TRBV4-2 with TRBJ2-1; 10 nucleotides match TRBD1. Germline V lookup: CDR1 LGHNA, CDR2 YNFKEQ. The CDR3 contains 14 residues. V trimming: 1 base; J trimming: 7 bases; junction bases outside the gene matches: 1. The CDR3 DNA is TGTGCCAGCAGCCAAGGACAGGGGGCGAATGAGCAGTTCTTC. Its protein product is CASSQGQGANEQFF.

V and J are TRBV28 and TRBJ2-6; D is perhaps TRBD2 (5 bases). This CDR3 is 15 amino acids long. The germline V and J ends were trimmed by 3 bases and 4 bases, with 10 bases remaining between them. Germline V gene sequence: CDR1 MDHEN, CDR2 SYDVKM. CDR3 loop: CASSLRRWGANVLTF. As DNA, the CDR3 is TGTGCCAGCAGTTTGAGGAGGTGGGGGGCCAACGTCCTGACTTTC.

The genes are TRBV7-6 and TRBJ2-5; tentatively, D is TRBD2 (5 bases). The CDR3 is made up of 15 amino acids. The germline gives CDR1 SGHVS, CDR2 FNYEAQ. Trimming stripped 0 bases from V and 5 bases from J, with 13 bases between. The CDR3 nucleotides are TGTGCCAGCAGCTTAGCGGCGGGTCGGTTGGAGACCCAGTACTTC. Amino acid sequence: CASSLAAGRLETQYF.

The gene calls are TRBV30 and TRBJ1-4; no firm D call. Germline V lookup: CDR1 GTSNPN, CDR2 SVGIG (reference sequence). V lost 8 bases and J lost 5, with 9 bases in between. This CDR3 is 11 amino acids long. Here the CDR3 DNA reads TGTGCCCTCGAGTACAATGAAAAACTGTTTTTT. The encoded protein is CALEYNEKLFF.

This chain connects TRBV5-5 to TRBJ2-7; 9 nucleotides align to TRBD1. In germline, CDR1 is SGHKS, CDR2 YYEKEE (reference sequence). The length of the CDR3 is 14 residues. Unmatched junction bases numbered 6, after V lost 4 bases and J lost 4 bases. CDR3 sequence: CASSPGQGWYEQYF. For the CDR3, the DNA is TGTGCCAGCAGCCCAGGACAGGGGTGGTACGAGCAGTACTTC. The whole variable domain, remainder taken from reference TRBV5-5 and TRBJ2-7, is DAGVTQSPTHLIKTRGQQVTLRCSPISGHKSVSWYQQVLGQGPQFIFQYYEKEERGRGNFPDRFSARQFPNYSSELNVNALLLGDSALYLCASSPGQGWYEQYFGPGTRLTVT.

In regard to this clone: An end of the junction does not agree with germline; a read error may underlie this. The V and J genes are TRBV7-9 and TRBJ1-1, with TRBD1 identical over 7 bases. Germline-derived CDR1 and CDR2 are SEHNR and FQNEAQ (reference sequence). The CDR3 extends over 12 amino acids. Here the CDR3 reads CSSSLGQIEAFF. CDR3 bases: TGTTCCAGCAGCTTGGGACAGATCGAAGCTTTCTTT. Looking up the rest from reference TRBV7-9 and TRBJ1-1 gives the full variable domain: DTGVSQNPRHKITKRGQNVTFRCDPISEHNRLYWYRQTLGQGPEFLTYFQNEAQLEKSRLLSDRFSAERPKGSFSTLEIQRTEQGDSAMYLCSSSLGQIEAFFGQGTRLTVV.

The V call is TRBV5-1, the J call TRBJ2-3; 7 bases line up with TRBD2. CDR3 size: 14 residues. Germline loops: CDR1 SGHRS, CDR2 YFSETQ. V lost 4 bases, J lost 6 bases, and 8 bases stayed unmatched. DNA for the CDR3: TGCGCCAGCAGCGCGGGAGTCGTAACCGATACGCAGTATTTT. Translating gives CASSAGVVTDTQYF.

The V and J genes are TRBV28 and TRBJ2-7; the D gene is possibly TRBD1 (6 bases). Trimming pared 6 bases from V and 7 bases from J, leaving 13 bases between. The CDR3 has 12 amino acids. The germline CDR1 and CDR2 sequences are MDHEN and SYDVKM. As DNA, the CDR3 is TGTGCCAGCAGCTTGCGACAGGCGGAGCAGTACTTC. It encodes CASSLRQAEQYF.

Only a few counts were recorded for this clone. The chain combines TRBV18 with TRBJ2-3; 8 nucleotides line up with TRBD2. V dropped 3 bases and J dropped 5; count of bases not matched to a gene: 7. This CDR3 spans 15 amino acids. Per germline, CDR1 KGHSH and CDR2 LQKENI. CDR3 nucleotide sequence: TGTGCCAGCTCACCTTATAGCGGGGCTAGAGATACGCAGTATTTT. It yields the protein CASSPYSGARDTQYF. Full variable domain (missing parts from reference TRBV18 and TRBJ2-3): NAGVMQNPRHLVRRRGQEARLRCSPMKGHSHVYWYRQLPEEGLKFMVYLQKENIIDESGMPKERFSAEFPKEGPSILRIQQVVRGDSAAYFCASSPYSGARDTQYFGPGTRLTVL.

This sequence joins TRBV30 and TRBJ1-1; 8 nucleotides match TRBD1. CDR1 GTSNPN and CDR2 SVGIG come from the germline V gene (reference sequence). With V trimmed by 2 bases and J by 3 bases, 8 bases remained unmatched. This CDR3 has 15 amino acids. Here the CDR3 reads CAWSPADRAYTEAFF. As DNA, the CDR3 is TGTGCCTGGAGTCCCGCGGACAGGGCTTACACTGAAGCTTTCTTT. Filled out from reference TRBV30 and TRBJ1-1, the complete variable domain reads SQTIHQWPATLVQPVGSPLSLECTVEGTSNPNLYWYRQAAGRGLQLLFYSVGIGQISSEVPQNLSASRPQDRQFILSSKKLLLSDSGFYLCAWSPADRAYTEAFFGQGTRLTVV.

The sample holds one count of this clone. The rearrangement joins TRBV9 to TRBJ2-2, with D uncertain. This CDR3 contains 15 residues. Trimming pared 3 bases from V and 1 base from J, leaving 10 bases between. CDR1 is SGDLS, CDR2 YYNGEE, per germline. As DNA, the CDR3 is TGTGCCAGCAGCGCCTCGACTCGGAACACCGGGGAGCTGTTTTTT. It yields the protein CASSASTRNTGELFF.

This clone was picked up a small number of times. The chain recombines TRBV14 with TRBJ2-1, with a weak D call TRBD2 (5 bases). Germline V gene data show CDR1 as SGHDN and CDR2 as FVKESK. Trimming stripped 6 bases from V and 6 bases from J, with 6 bases between. The CDR3 is 11 amino acids. The CDR3 region has the DNA TGTGCCAGCAGTCTAGCCAATGAGCAGTTCTTC. Residues: CASSLANEQFF.

V is TRBV19 and J is TRBJ1-2, with D possibly being TRBD1 (6 bases). The germline V gene encodes CDR1 LNHDA and CDR2 SQIVND (reference sequence). Trimming stripped 1 base from V and 7 bases from J, with 10 bases between. CDR3 length equals 13 residues. The CDR3 coding sequence is TGTGCCAGTAGTATAGGTACAGGGTTTGGCTACACCTTC. This translates into CASSIGTGFGYTF.

This chain links TRBV2 with TRBJ1-2; 7 positions match TRBD1. The CDR3 sequence is 14 residues long. Germline loops: CDR1 SNHLY, CDR2 FYNNEI. After removal of 6 bases from V and 2 bases from J, the junction contained 6 bases not matched to a gene. The CDR3 loop is CASRVQGPNYGYTF. CDR3 sequence (DNA): TGTGCCAGCAGAGTACAGGGGCCCAACTATGGCTACACCTTC.

This clone occurred a few times. The chain joins TRBV14 to TRBJ1-2; unclear D gene. Germline CDR1 SGHDN, CDR2 FVKESK. CDR3 size: 13 residues. V lost 1 base and J lost 2, with 5 bases in between. For the CDR3, the DNA is TGTGCCAGCAGCCAAGGGGCCAACTATGGCTACACCTTC. As protein: CASSQGANYGYTF.

The rearrangement joins TRBV6-5 to TRBJ1-3, with 7 bases matching TRBD1. The CDR3 length is 14 residues. V lost 6 bases to trimming and J lost 8 bases; unmatched junction nucleotides: 10. Germline V gives CDR1 MNHEY, CDR2 SVGAGI. The CDR3 here is CASSSLGQGDTIYF. The DNA of the CDR3 is TGTGCCAGCAGCTCGCTGGGGCAGGGGGACACCATATATTTT.

As concerns this clone: Other nucleotide sequences in the sample specify the same CDR3. J is TRBJ1-2 and V is TRBV5-1; a weak D match, TRBD1 (5 bases). The CDR3 is made up of 14 amino acids. V was cut by 1 base and J by 2 bases, with 9 bases left in between. CDR1 and CDR2 from the germline V gene are SGHRS and YFSETQ. This CDR3 reads CASSLSQGNYGYTF. The CDR3 nucleotides read TGCGCCAGCAGCTTGAGCCAGGGCAACTATGGCTACACCTTC.

This clone was detected only a few times. The chain carries TRBV19 and TRBJ1-1, with D possibly TRBD1 on 6 matching bases. This CDR3 region has 14 residues. The germline V and J ends were trimmed by 1 base and 0 bases, with 6 bases remaining between them. Germline loops: CDR1 LNHDA, CDR2 SQIVND (reference sequence). The CDR3 protein is CASSIGGLNTEAFF. The CDR3 bases are TGTGCCAGTAGTATAGGGGGGCTGAACACTGAAGCTTTCTTT.

This chain links TRBV27 with TRBJ1-5, with D hard to call. Germline CDR1 MNHEY, CDR2 SMNVEV (reference sequence). V was trimmed by 3 bases and J by 2 bases, leaving 8 bases between them. The CDR3 spans 14 residues. CDR3 sequence (DNA): TGTGCCAGCAGTTTTGAAAGCGGCAATCAGCCCCAGCATTTT. Protein product: CASSFESGNQPQHF.

V usage is TRBV28 and J usage is TRBJ2-7; 8 bases fit TRBD1. The CDR3 has 14 amino acids. The germline V gene has CDR1 MDHEN and CDR2 SYDVKM. Trimming cost V 6 bases and J 3 bases; bases outside gene matches: 7. The CDR3 coding sequence is TGTGCCAGCAGCCCCAGTGACAGGGGCTACGAGCAGTACTTC. This sequence encodes CASSPSDRGYEQYF.